The clone carrying this TCR beta chain has only a few counts. The data were obtained in a study of T cells after yellow fever vaccination. MiXCR, applied by TCRdb to the 5' RACE reads, yields one record per CDR3 protein. The sample shows fewer than 350,000 distinct CDR3 sequences, roughly 8.7% of them seen only once. The specimen was PBMCs, collected on the day of the first yellow fever vaccination. This TCR was recovered from a man aged 18 to 29 who received the YFV17D yellow fever vaccine.

In DNA, the CDR3 is TGTGCCAGCAGCCTGGGACTAGCGGGGTATACCGGGGAGCTGTTTTTT. Translated, it gives CASSLGLAGYTGELFF. The rearrangement joins TRBV9 to TRBJ2-2; 13 bases map to TRBD2. Per the germline V gene, CDR1 is SGDLS and CDR2 is YYNGEE. The CDR3 has 16 amino acids. V gave up 4 bases and J gave up 5 bases; unmatched junction bases: 5.